A single sample is the source of the 32 T cell receptor beta chains below, sequenced in a study of long-term antiretroviral therapy in people with HIV. Running of the v3.0 immunoSEQ assay took place at survey level. Only in-frame clones appear in the TCRdb table, and some are missing; sequencing was by immunoSEQ multiplex PCR. Here the sample spans about 20,000 clones, 90% to 95% being singletons. The material sequenced was unsorted PBMCs, taken 4.4 years after starting antiretroviral therapy. Source of these receptors: a woman aged 50 to 60 with HIV.

Turning to this clone: Because the CDR3 is missing its conserved closing phenylalanine or tryptophan, this is likely a read error. No DNA is shown, since the ends of the CDR3 on it are uncertain; the CDR3 is the one TCRdb lists. The CDR3 is CSAEGGPAFG. The gene calls are TRBV20-1 and TRBJ1-1; the table's D gene call, TRBD1, was not cross checked with the DNA. From its first to its last residue, the CDR3 has 10 amino acids. CDR1 is DFQATT, CDR2 SNEGSKA, per germline (reference sequence).

The CDR3 DNA reads TGTGCCAGCAGCTCTAAAATCGGCGGTGATACGCAGTATTTT. Residues: CASSSKIGGDTQYF. The chain joins TRBV7-3 to TRBJ2-3; no clear D. Trimming left V 4 bases short and J 6 bases short, with 14 bases between. This CDR3 comprises 14 residues. Germline CDR1 SGHTA, CDR2 FQGTGA.

The V call is TRBV20-1, the J call TRBJ1-2; D is uncertain. Germline V gene lookup returns CDR1 DFQATT and CDR2 SNEGSKA (reference sequence). V was cut by 6 bases and J by 7 bases, with 12 bases left in between. CDR3 size: 11 residues. CDR3 loop: CSALPAVGYTF. The CDR3 bases are TGCAGTGCGCTCCCGGCAGTTGGCTACACCTTC.

As DNA, the CDR3 is TGTGCCAGCAGCTTATTAGGCAGGGGGCTCCCCGAGCAGTACTTC. Translation gives CASSLLGRGLPEQYF. This chain connects TRBV7-8 to TRBJ2-7, with 8 nucleotides matching TRBD1. V was clipped by 2 bases and J by 6 bases; unmatched bases: 9. CDR1 and CDR2 (germline): SGHVS, FQNEAQ. This CDR3 is 15 amino acids long.

The DNA of the CDR3 is TGTGCCAGCAGCCCAGGGGCCAGGGGGCGGACCGGGGAGCTGTTTTTT. Translation gives CASSPGARGRTGELFF. The V gene is TRBV7-3, the J gene TRBJ2-2, with 8 positions matching TRBD1. Germline V CDR1 and CDR2: SGHTA, FQGTGA. The trim removed 5 bases at V and 5 bases at J, leaving 10 bases unmatched. The CDR3 contains 16 residues.

Here the CDR3 reads CASSLDRAEQYF. CDR3 nucleotide sequence: TGTGCCAGCAGCCTCGACAGGGCCGAGCAGTACTTC. The chain carries TRBV7-9 and TRBJ2-7; 7 bases fit TRBD1. Germline CDR1 reads SEHNR; CDR2 reads FQNEAQ (reference sequence). The CDR3 has 12 amino acids. V was clipped by 5 bases and J by 6 bases; unmatched bases: 4.

V is TRBV12-5 and J is TRBJ2-1; D is unresolved. The CDR3 consists of 12 residues. Trimming removed 3 bases from V and 10 bases from J, with 10 bases in between. Germline CDR1 LGHNT, CDR2 FRNRAP. This chain's CDR3 is CASGFDITEQFF. The CDR3 DNA is TGTGCTAGTGGTTTCGATATAACAGAGCAGTTCTTC.

V gene TRBV7-3 combines with J gene TRBJ2-3, with 11 nucleotides matching TRBD2. The CDR3 extends over 16 amino acids. Germline values: CDR1 SGHTA, CDR2 FQGTGA. V lost 5 bases, J lost 2 bases, and 6 bases stayed unmatched. CDR3 protein: CASSPLAGGNTDTQYF. CDR3 DNA sequence: TGTGCCAGCAGCCCCCTAGCGGGGGGAAACACAGATACGCAGTATTTT.

The chain combines TRBV6-1 with TRBJ1-2; 7 nucleotides line up with TRBD1. CDR3 length equals 15 residues. From germline, CDR1 is MNHNS and CDR2 SASEGT. J gave up 8 bases and V 6 bases, and 15 bases lay outside the gene matches. The CDR3 protein is CASRGPSGTDIGYTF. DNA of the CDR3: TGTGCCAGCAGGGGACCGTCCGGGACAGATATCGGCTACACCTTC.

The rearrangement links TRBV5-4 to TRBJ1-1; D gene ambiguous. V was clipped by 3 bases and J by 0 bases, with 6 bases between them. Looked up from germline, CDR1 is SGHNT and CDR2 is YYREEE (reference sequence). This CDR3 spans 13 amino acids. CDR3 amino acids: CASSSQVNTEAFF. The CDR3 DNA reads as TGTGCCAGCAGCTCCCAGGTGAACACTGAAGCTTTCTTT.

The chain links TRBV19 to TRBJ1-5; perhaps TRBD1 as D (5 bases). The CDR3 sequence is 15 residues long. Between the trimmed V and J ends, which lost 3 bases and 2 bases, there was a span of 11 bases. Germline CDR1 and CDR2: LNHDA and SQIVND (reference sequence). Written as DNA, the CDR3 is TGTGCCAGTAGTATTCCCAGGGACGGCAATCAGCCCCAGCATTTT. Its translation: CASSIPRDGNQPQHF.

The V gene is TRBV7-2, the J gene TRBJ1-5, with TRBD1 matching 7 bases. The germline V gene has CDR1 SGHTA and CDR2 FQGNSA. CDR3 length equals 19 residues. The V and J ends lost 4 bases and 0 bases, in that order; junction bases with no gene match: 15. CDR3 nucleotide sequence: TGTGCCAGCAGCTACAACCGGGACAGTTCCCCTTATAGCAATCAGCCCCAGCATTTT. Its protein is CASSYNRDSSPYSNQPQHF.

V and J are TRBV11-2 and TRBJ2-2; D gene uncertain. V lost 1 base, J lost 5 bases, and 5 bases lay in between. The CDR3 length is 13 residues. CDR1 SGHAT and CDR2 FQNNGV come from the germline V gene. The CDR3 is CASSLVDTGELFF. The CDR3 DNA sequence: TGTGCCAGCAGCTTAGTGGATACCGGGGAGCTGTTTTTT.

The rearrangement uses TRBV6-5 and TRBJ2-7; 7 nucleotides align to TRBD2. Germline CDR1 MNHEY, CDR2 SVGAGI. With V trimmed by 6 bases and J by 1 base, 6 bases remained unmatched. This CDR3 has 14 amino acids. The CDR3 is CASRRPGLSYEQYF. Here the CDR3 DNA reads TGTGCCAGCAGACGACCGGGACTATCCTACGAGCAGTACTTC.

The rearrangement links TRBV6-5 to TRBJ2-5; 8 bases line up with TRBD2. The CDR3 loop spans 15 amino acids. Germline assignment: CDR1 MNHEY and CDR2 SVGAGI. J was trimmed by 1 base and V by 4 bases; bases with no gene match: 5. CDR3 sequence reads: CASSFGGGTQETQYF. Here the CDR3 DNA reads TGTGCCAGCAGTTTCGGCGGGGGGACCCAAGAGACCCAGTACTTC.

The chain carries TRBV5-4 and TRBJ2-1; tentatively, D is TRBD2 (5 bases). The length of the CDR3 is 17 residues. Trimming took off 4 bases at V and 4 bases at J, with 21 bases between the two ends. The V gene's germline CDR1 is SGHNT and CDR2 YYREEE (reference sequence). DNA of the CDR3: TGTGCCAGCAGCCCCACCATGTTGGACTTACTGTACAATGAGCAGTTCTTC. This sequence encodes CASSPTMLDLLYNEQFF.

The chain is built from TRBV2 and TRBJ2-7; D may match TRBD1 or TRBD2 (7 bases each). The CDR3 has 16 amino acids. The germline gives CDR1 SNHLY, CDR2 FYNNEI. Trimming took off 6 bases at V and 4 bases at J, with 22 bases between the two ends. Here the CDR3 DNA reads TGTGCCAGCAGAGCGGGGCAGGGGGTCGGCGAATACGAGCAGTACTTC. Protein sequence: CASRAGQGVGEYEQYF.

This sequence joins TRBV2 and TRBJ1-5, with D tentatively TRBD1 (5 bases). V lost 6 bases to trimming and J lost 1 base, with 7 bases between them. Germline CDR1 SNHLY, CDR2 FYNNEI. CDR3 length equals 13 residues. The CDR3: CASRRDSNQPQHF. CDR3 bases: TGTGCCAGCAGGCGGGACAGCAATCAGCCCCAGCATTTT.

The rearrangement joins TRBV12-5 to TRBJ2-7; TRBD1 agrees at 9 bases. From germline, CDR1 is LGHNT and CDR2 FRNRAP. This CDR3 contains 14 residues. V lost 6 bases, J lost 3 bases, and 6 bases stayed unmatched. The CDR3 loop is CASGLGDRDYEQYF. Written as DNA, the CDR3 is TGTGCTAGTGGCCTAGGGGACAGGGACTACGAGCAGTACTTC.

This clone was seen once. The chain uses TRBV4-1 and TRBJ2-7; perhaps D is TRBD1 or TRBD2 (5 bases each). CDR1 is MGHRA and CDR2 is YSYEKL in the germline V gene. V was shortened by 1 base and J by 2 bases, with 15 bases between the two germline ends. CDR3 length: 16 residues. CDR3 amino acids: CASSQAPGAMAYEQYF. CDR3 DNA: TGCGCCAGCAGCCAAGCCCCCGGGGCTATGGCCTACGAGCAGTACTTC.

The chain couples TRBV18 to TRBJ1-1, with D perhaps matching TRBD1 (5 bases). Germline V CDR1 and CDR2: KGHSH, LQKENI. Trimming pared 0 bases from V and 5 bases from J, leaving 13 bases between. The CDR3 runs 15 residues. Here the CDR3 reads CASSPPVGGLTEAFF. The CDR3 coding sequence is TGTGCCAGCTCACCACCGGTCGGGGGATTGACTGAAGCTTTCTTT.

This CDR3 is CASGYLRQGRETQYF. The CDR3 nucleotides are TGTGCCAGCGGGTACTTGAGGCAGGGCCGCGAGACCCAGTACTTC. The chain employs TRBV2 and TRBJ2-5; tentative D call: TRBD1 (5 bases). The CDR3 has 15 amino acids. Trimming cost V 8 bases and J 5 bases, with 21 bases left between them. Germline V gives CDR1 SNHLY, CDR2 FYNNEI.

This rearrangement joins TRBV7-2 to TRBJ1-6, with D possibly being TRBD1 (5 bases). Trimming took 5 bases from V and 0 from J, leaving 14 bases between them. This CDR3 is built from 17 residues. CDR1 is SGHTA and CDR2 is FQGNSA in the germline V gene. CDR3 sequence: CASSRTDTSSYNSPLHF. The CDR3 DNA reads TGTGCCAGCAGCCGGACGGACACAAGCTCCTATAATTCACCCCTCCACTTT. The variable domain in full, with the rest retrieved from reference TRBV7-2 and TRBJ1-6, is GAGVSQSPSNKVTEKGKDVELRCDPISGHTALYWYRQSLGQGLEFLIYFQGNSAPDKSGLPSDRFSAERTGGSVSTLTIQRTQQEDSAVYLCASSRTDTSSYNSPLHFGNGTRLTVT.

The chain joins TRBV5-4 to TRBJ1-2; D gene unclear. This CDR3 region has 13 residues. Trimming took 4 bases from V and 0 from J, leaving 7 bases between them. CDR1 and CDR2 (germline): SGHNT, YYREEE (reference sequence). The CDR3: CASSRDSNYGYTF. The CDR3, as DNA: TGTGCCAGCAGCCGAGATTCTAACTATGGCTACACCTTC. The whole variable domain, filled in from reference TRBV5-4 and TRBJ1-2, reads ETGVTQSPTHLIKTRGQQVTLRCSSQSGHNTVSWYQQALGQGPQFIFQYYREEENGRGNFPPRFSGLQFPNYSSELNVNALELDDSALYLCASSRDSNYGYTFGSGTRLTVV.

This clone was detected a few times. The V gene is TRBV5-1, the J gene TRBJ1-1, with D possibly matching TRBD1 (5 bases). Trimming pared 0 bases from V and 0 bases from J, leaving 6 bases between. The germline V gene encodes CDR1 SGHRS and CDR2 YFSETQ. The CDR3 spans 14 residues. CDR3 region: CASSLETVNTEAFF. Written as DNA, the CDR3 is TGCGCCAGCAGCTTGGAGACAGTGAACACTGAAGCTTTCTTT. Combining the CDR3 with reference TRBV5-1 and TRBJ1-1 gives the whole variable domain KAGVTQTPRYLIKTRGQQVTLSCSPISGHRSVSWYQQTPGQGLQFLFEYFSETQRNKGNFPGRFSGRQFSNSRSEMNVSTLELGDSALYLCASSLETVNTEAFFGQGTRLTVV.

V gene TRBV19 combines with J gene TRBJ1-4; D perhaps matches TRBD1 (6 bases). Germline CDR1 and CDR2: LNHDA and SQIVND (reference sequence). CDR3 length equals 14 residues. The V gene lost 3 bases and the J gene lost 8 bases, with 13 bases spanning the gap. CDR3 in amino acids: CASSIEGGREKLFF. Here the CDR3 DNA reads TGTGCCAGTAGTATCGAGGGGGGGCGAGAAAAACTGTTTTTT.

The chain's CDR3 is CASRLTQAYDREQYF. Here the CDR3 DNA reads TGTGCCAGCAGGCTCACTCAGGCCTATGATCGCGAGCAGTACTTC. The J gene is TRBJ2-7, the V gene TRBV6-1; no reliable D call. The CDR3 has 15 amino acids. V lost 6 bases and J lost 6, with 21 bases in between. Per germline, CDR1 MNHNS and CDR2 SASEGT.

The gene calls are TRBV9 and TRBJ1-2; D is undetermined. Trimming stripped 2 bases from V and 3 bases from J, with 11 bases between. The CDR3 has 14 amino acids. Germline lookup yields CDR1 SGDLS and CDR2 YYNGEE. DNA for the CDR3: TGTGCCAGCAGCGTGGGAGGGAACTACTATGGCTACACCTTC. Protein sequence: CASSVGGNYYGYTF.

This clone was seen a single time. This chain uses TRBV5-5 with TRBJ2-7; a possible D gene is TRBD2 (5 bases). CDR3 size: 13 residues. The germline V and J ends were trimmed by 2 bases and 6 bases, with 12 bases remaining between them. From germline, CDR1 is SGHKS and CDR2 YYEKEE (reference sequence). The CDR3 DNA is TGTGCCAGCAGCTTTGAGGAGGCCTCCGAGCAGTACTTC. Residues: CASSFEEASEQYF.

The genes are TRBV19 and TRBJ1-2; D uncertain. Between the trimmed V and J ends, which lost 6 bases and 6 bases, there was a span of 5 bases. Looked up from germline, CDR1 is LNHDA and CDR2 is SQIVND (reference sequence). This CDR3 has 10 residues. CDR3 nucleotides: TGTGCCAGTAGGAGGGATGGCTACACCTTC. Translation gives CASRRDGYTF. The full variable domain, its missing parts supplied by reference TRBV19 and TRBJ1-2, is DGGITQSPKYLFRKEGQNVTLSCEQNLNHDAMYWYRQDPGQGLRLIYYSQIVNDFQKGDIAEGYSVSREKKESFPLTVTSAQKNPTAFYLCASRRDGYTFGSGTRLTVV.

The chain is built from TRBV30 and TRBJ2-7, with 8 bases matching TRBD1. The V segment lost 4 bases and the J segment 0 bases; nucleotides outside the gene matches: 11. Germline V gives CDR1 GTSNPN, CDR2 SVGIG (reference sequence). The CDR3 runs to 16 residues. The CDR3: CAWKPSNRGFSYEQYF. CDR3 sequence (DNA): TGTGCCTGGAAACCCTCAAACAGGGGGTTCTCCTACGAGCAGTACTTC.

The CDR3 nucleotides are TGTGCCAGCAGCTTTAGGTGGGGAGGCCAAGAGACCCAGTACTTC. Amino acid sequence: CASSFRWGGQETQYF. The chain uses TRBV7-2 and TRBJ2-5; the D gene is possibly TRBD2 (6 bases). With 3 bases removed from V and 1 base from J, the gap between germline ends came to 12 bases. Germline values: CDR1 SGHTA, CDR2 FQGNSA. The CDR3 extends over 15 amino acids.